The 8 T cell receptor beta chains given below trace back to one sample, sequenced in a study of beta chain features in type 1 diabetes. Study-wide results and caveats: Type 1 diabetes patients had TCRB CDR3s that were shorter (moderately but significantly so) in all four CD4+ subsets.

Their antigen targets remain unknown. The sequenced template was cDNA made from the entire isolated RNA. Method: immunoSEQ multiplex PCR; TCRdb's copy keeps in-frame clones and lacks some. The data contain some 290,000 clones, 24% of them singletons. Source material: naive CD4+ T cells from blood. The receptors here all came from a woman in her twenties or thirties with type 1 diabetes.

The chain uses TRBV7-3 and TRBJ2-7; TRBD2 matches 7 bases. Germline CDR1 is SGHTA and CDR2 is FQGTGA. The CDR3 covers 15 residues. V dropped 5 bases and J dropped 9; count of bases not matched to a gene: 16. Here the CDR3 reads CASSLSRIRGEWQYF. The DNA for the CDR3 is TGTGCCAGCAGCCTCAGTAGAATCCGGGGGGAGTGGCAGTACTTC. Full variable domain (remainder filled in from reference TRBV7-3 and TRBJ2-7): GAGVSQTPSNKVTEKGKYVELRCDPISGHTALYWYRQSLGQGPEFLIYFQGTGAADDSGLPNDRFFAVRPEGSVSTLKIQRTERGDSAVYLCASSLSRIRGEWQYFGPGTRLTVT.

This clone was detected only a few times. Distinct nucleotide sequences in the sample also encode this CDR3. This chain connects TRBV7-3 to TRBJ1-1, with TRBD1 matching 7 bases. J was trimmed by 4 bases and V by 5 bases; bases with no gene match: 4. This CDR3 region has 13 residues. Per germline, CDR1 SGHTA and CDR2 FQGTGA. This CDR3 is CASSSQGGTEAFF. Here the CDR3 DNA reads TGTGCCAGCAGCAGTCAGGGGGGCACTGAAGCTTTCTTT.

This clone has only a few counts. The rearrangement uses TRBV7-9 and TRBJ2-3; 9 nucleotides align to TRBD1. V lost 5 bases to trimming and J lost 8 bases; unmatched junction nucleotides: 8. Per the germline V gene, CDR1 is SEHNR and CDR2 is FQNEAQ (reference sequence). CDR3 length: 14 residues. The CDR3 loop is CASSTGQGPGTQYF. The CDR3 nucleotides are TGTGCCAGCAGCACCGGACAGGGGCCGGGTACGCAGTATTTT.

This clone has a handful of counts. The identical CDR3 is also encoded by other nucleotide sequences in the sample. The chain carries TRBV30 and TRBJ1-1; weak D call: TRBD1 (5 bases). Germline values: CDR1 GTSNPN, CDR2 SVGIG (reference sequence). The V gene lost 2 bases and the J gene lost 0 bases, with 7 bases spanning the gap. The CDR3 loop spans 13 amino acids. CDR3 sequence reads: CAWSRGMNTEAFF. The CDR3 DNA reads as TGTGCCTGGAGTAGGGGTATGAACACTGAAGCTTTCTTT.

This clone was observed a few times. Here the CDR3 DNA reads TGTGCCAGCAGCGCAGGGGGCTCGGAGGGCTACACCTTC. This encodes CASSAGGSEGYTF. V is TRBV9 and J is TRBJ1-2, with 8 bases identical to TRBD1. The germline V gene has CDR1 SGDLS and CDR2 YYNGEE. V dropped 3 bases and J dropped 8; count of bases not matched to a gene: 6. This CDR3 spans 13 amino acids.

The chain employs TRBV5-4 and TRBJ2-1; TRBD2 agrees at 10 bases. This CDR3 has 13 amino acids. Germline CDR1 is SGHNT and CDR2 is YYREEE (reference sequence). V dropped 10 bases and J dropped 8; count of bases not matched to a gene: 9. The CDR3 DNA follows: TGTGCCTCTCTAGCGGGAGACAGGGATGAGCAGTTCTTC. Amino acid sequence: CASLAGDRDEQFF.

This chain joins TRBV4-1 and TRBJ1-5; a weak D match, TRBD1 (6 bases). Deletions cut 4 bases from V and 5 bases from J, with 15 bases between. The CDR3 has 15 residues. Germline lookup yields CDR1 MGHRA and CDR2 YSYEKL. The chain's CDR3 is CASSRPGDRHQPQHF. The CDR3 DNA sequence: TGCGCCAGCAGCCGACCAGGGGACCGACATCAGCCCCAGCATTTT.

This chain uses TRBV30 with TRBJ1-1; 7 bases are shared with TRBD1. Germline values: CDR1 GTSNPN, CDR2 SVGIG (reference sequence). There are 13 residues in the CDR3. The junction had 8 bases not matched to a gene; V was cut back by 5 bases and J by 5 bases. In DNA, the CDR3 is TGTGCCTGGCGGGACAGCCCCGGTACTGAAGCTTTCTTT. Its translation is CAWRDSPGTEAFF.